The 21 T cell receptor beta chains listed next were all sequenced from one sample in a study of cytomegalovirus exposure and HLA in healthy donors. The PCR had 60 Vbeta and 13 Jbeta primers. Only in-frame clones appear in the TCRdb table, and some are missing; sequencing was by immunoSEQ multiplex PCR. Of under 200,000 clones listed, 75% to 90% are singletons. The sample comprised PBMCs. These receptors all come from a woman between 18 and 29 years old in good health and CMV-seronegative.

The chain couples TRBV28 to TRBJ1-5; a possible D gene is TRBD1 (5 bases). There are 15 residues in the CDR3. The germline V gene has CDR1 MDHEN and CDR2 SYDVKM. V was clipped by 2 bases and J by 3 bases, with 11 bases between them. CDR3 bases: TGTGCCAGCAGTTTAATCCAGGGTCACAATCAGCCCCAGCATTTT. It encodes CASSLIQGHNQPQHF. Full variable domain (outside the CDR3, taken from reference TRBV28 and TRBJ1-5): DVKVTQSSRYLVKRTGEKVFLECVQDMDHENMFWYRQDPGLGLRLIYFSYDVKMKEKGDIPEGYSVSREKKERFSLILESASTNQTSMYLCASSLIQGHNQPQHFGDGTRLSIL.

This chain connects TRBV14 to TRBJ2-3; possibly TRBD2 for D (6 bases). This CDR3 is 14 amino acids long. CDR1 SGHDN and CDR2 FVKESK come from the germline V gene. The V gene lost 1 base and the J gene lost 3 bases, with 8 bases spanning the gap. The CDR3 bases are TGTGCCAGCAGCCAAGGGGACTGGACAGATACGCAGTATTTT. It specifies CASSQGDWTDTQYF.

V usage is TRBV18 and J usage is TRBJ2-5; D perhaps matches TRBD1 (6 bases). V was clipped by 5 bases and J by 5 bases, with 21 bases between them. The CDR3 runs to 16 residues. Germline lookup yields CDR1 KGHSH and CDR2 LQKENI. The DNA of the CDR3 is TGTGCCAGCTCAGAAGGAAGGGACACCCGGTCGGAGACCCAGTACTTC. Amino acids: CASSEGRDTRSETQYF.

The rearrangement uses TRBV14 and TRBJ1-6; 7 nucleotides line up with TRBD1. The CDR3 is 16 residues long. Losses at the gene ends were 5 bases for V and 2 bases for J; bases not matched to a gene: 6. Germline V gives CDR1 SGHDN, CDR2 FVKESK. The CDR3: CASSTRQGPYNSPLHF. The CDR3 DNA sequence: TGTGCCAGCAGCACCCGACAGGGCCCCTATAATTCACCCCTCCACTTT.

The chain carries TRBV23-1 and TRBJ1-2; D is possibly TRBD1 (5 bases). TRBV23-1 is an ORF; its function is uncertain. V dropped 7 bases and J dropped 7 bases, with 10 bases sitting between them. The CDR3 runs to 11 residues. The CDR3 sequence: CASMGHRGYTF. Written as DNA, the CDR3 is TGCGCCAGCATGGGGCATCGTGGCTACACCTTC.

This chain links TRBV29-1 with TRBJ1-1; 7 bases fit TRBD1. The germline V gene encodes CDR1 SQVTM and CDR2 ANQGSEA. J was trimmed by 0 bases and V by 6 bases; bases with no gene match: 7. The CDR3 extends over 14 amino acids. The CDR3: CSVDRLSMNTEAFF. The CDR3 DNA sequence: TGCAGCGTGGACAGGCTCAGCATGAACACTGAAGCTTTCTTT.

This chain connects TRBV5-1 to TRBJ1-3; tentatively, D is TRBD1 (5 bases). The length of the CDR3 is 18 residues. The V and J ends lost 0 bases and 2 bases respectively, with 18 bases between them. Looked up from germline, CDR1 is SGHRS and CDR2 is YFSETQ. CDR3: CASSLGPRGGLPGNTIYF. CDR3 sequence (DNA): TGCGCCAGCAGCTTGGGGCCAAGGGGAGGTTTGCCTGGAAACACCATATATTTT.

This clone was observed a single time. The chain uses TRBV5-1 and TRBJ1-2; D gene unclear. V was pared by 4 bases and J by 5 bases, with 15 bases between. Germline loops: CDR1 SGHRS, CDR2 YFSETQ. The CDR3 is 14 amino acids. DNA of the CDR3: TGCGCCAGCAGCCCCGAAGGGAGGGATTATGGCTACACCTTC. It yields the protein CASSPEGRDYGYTF.

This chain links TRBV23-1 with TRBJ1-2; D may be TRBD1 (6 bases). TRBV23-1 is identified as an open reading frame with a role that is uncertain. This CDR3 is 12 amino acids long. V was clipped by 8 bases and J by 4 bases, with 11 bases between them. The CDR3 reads CASCRTVYGYTF. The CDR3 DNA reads TGCGCCAGCTGCAGGACAGTCTATGGCTACACCTTC.

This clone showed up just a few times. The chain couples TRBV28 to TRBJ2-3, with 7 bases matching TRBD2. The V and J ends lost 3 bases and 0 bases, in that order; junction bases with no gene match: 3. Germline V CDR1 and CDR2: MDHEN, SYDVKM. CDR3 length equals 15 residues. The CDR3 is CASSFRGVSTDTQYF. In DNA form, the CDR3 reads TGTGCCAGCAGTTTTCGGGGGGTTAGCACAGATACGCAGTATTTT.

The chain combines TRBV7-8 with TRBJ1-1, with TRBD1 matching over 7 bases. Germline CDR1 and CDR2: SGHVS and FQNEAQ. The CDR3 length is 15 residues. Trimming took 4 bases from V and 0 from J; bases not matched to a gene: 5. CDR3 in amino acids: CASSSRTGVNTEAFF. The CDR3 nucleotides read TGTGCCAGCAGCTCACGGACAGGAGTGAACACTGAAGCTTTCTTT.

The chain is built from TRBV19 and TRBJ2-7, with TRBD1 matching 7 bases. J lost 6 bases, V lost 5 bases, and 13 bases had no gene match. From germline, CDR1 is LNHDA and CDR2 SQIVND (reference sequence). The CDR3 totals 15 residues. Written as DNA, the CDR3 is TGTGCCAGTAGTCCCTGGGACAGTGGTAACTCCGAGCAGTACTTC. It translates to CASSPWDSGNSEQYF.

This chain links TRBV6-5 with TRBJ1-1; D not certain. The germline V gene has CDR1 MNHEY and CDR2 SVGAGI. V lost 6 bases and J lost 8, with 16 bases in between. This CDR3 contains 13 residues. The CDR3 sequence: CASSRGRIREAFF. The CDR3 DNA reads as TGTGCCAGCAGCCGCGGGAGGATACGAGAAGCTTTCTTT.

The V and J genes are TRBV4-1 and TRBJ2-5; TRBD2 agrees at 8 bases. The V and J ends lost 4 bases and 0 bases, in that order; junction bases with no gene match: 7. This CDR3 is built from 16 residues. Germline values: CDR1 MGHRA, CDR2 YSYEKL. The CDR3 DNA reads TGCGCCAGCAGCCGGGGGTCTAGCGGGTACCAAGAGACCCAGTACTTC. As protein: CASSRGSSGYQETQYF.

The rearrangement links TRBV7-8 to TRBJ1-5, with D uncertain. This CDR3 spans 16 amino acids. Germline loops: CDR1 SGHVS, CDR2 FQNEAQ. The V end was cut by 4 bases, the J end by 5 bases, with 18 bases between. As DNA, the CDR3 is TGTGCCAGCAGCTCCGGGTATAAGAGTCAAGATCAGCCCCAGCATTTT. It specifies CASSSGYKSQDQPQHF.

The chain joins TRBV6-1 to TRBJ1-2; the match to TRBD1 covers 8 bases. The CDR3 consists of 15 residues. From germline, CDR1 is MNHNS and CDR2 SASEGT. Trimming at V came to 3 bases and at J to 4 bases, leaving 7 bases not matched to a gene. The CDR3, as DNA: TGTGCCAGCAGTGAGGATGACAGGGGTGGCTATGGCTACACCTTC. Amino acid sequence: CASSEDDRGGYGYTF.

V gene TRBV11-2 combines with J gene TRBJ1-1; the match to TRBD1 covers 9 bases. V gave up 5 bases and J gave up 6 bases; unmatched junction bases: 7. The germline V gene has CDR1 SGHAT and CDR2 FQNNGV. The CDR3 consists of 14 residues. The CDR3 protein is CASSIRDRVPEAFF. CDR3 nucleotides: TGTGCCAGCAGCATAAGGGACAGGGTACCTGAAGCTTTCTTT.

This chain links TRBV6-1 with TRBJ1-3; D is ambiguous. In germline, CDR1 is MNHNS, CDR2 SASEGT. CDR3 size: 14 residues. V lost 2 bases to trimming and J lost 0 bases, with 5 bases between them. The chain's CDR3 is CASSEQYSGNTIYF. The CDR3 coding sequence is TGTGCCAGCAGTGAACAGTACTCTGGAAACACCATATATTTT.

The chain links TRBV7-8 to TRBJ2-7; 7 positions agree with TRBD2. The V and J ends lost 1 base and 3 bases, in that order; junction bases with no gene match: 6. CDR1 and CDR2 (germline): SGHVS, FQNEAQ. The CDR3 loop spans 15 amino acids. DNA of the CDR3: TGTGCCAGCAGCTTAGATCGCGGGAGCGGCTACGAGCAGTACTTC. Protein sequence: CASSLDRGSGYEQYF.

CDR3: CASSPRLAGPYEQYF. The DNA of the CDR3 is TGTGCCAGCAGCCCTAGACTAGCGGGGCCATACGAGCAGTACTTC. The rearrangement links TRBV5-6 to TRBJ2-7, with 11 positions matching TRBD2. The CDR3 totals 15 residues. Looked up from germline, CDR1 is SGHDT and CDR2 is YYEEEE. V was pared by 4 bases and J by 4 bases, with 7 bases of the junction left unmatched.

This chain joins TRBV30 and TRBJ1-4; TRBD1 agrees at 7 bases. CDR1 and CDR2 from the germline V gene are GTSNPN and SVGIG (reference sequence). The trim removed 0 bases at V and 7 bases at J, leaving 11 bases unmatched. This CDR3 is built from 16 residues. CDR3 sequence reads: CAWSVLEGALSEKLFF. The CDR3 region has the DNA TGTGCCTGGAGTGTACTTGAGGGGGCTCTTAGTGAAAAACTGTTTTTT.